This TCR beta chain is from a study of cytomegalovirus exposure and HLA in healthy donors. General observations from the study: Using the classifier, cytomegalovirus status was reportedly diagnosed with high specificity and sensitivity. Evidence from a later analysis indicated that most CMV-associated TCR beta chains looked HLA-restricted. The authors later linked a missense DCLRE1C variant to TCR beta V- and J-gene trimming.

It was with 60 Vbeta and 13 Jbeta primers that the PCR ran. Original handling: Some 80 million unique TCR beta chains, roughly 11 million shared, were counted in a later analysis. Using immunoSEQ multiplex PCR, the repertoire was profiled, and TCRdb retains in-frame clones only, with some absent. V, J and clone size are those of that table, while D and trimming were read from the DNA. The data contain over 150,000 clones, approximately 88% of them singletons. As for this clone: Its matching antigen is unknown.

The CDR3 runs 12 residues. Trimming took off 8 bases at V and 8 bases at J, with 15 bases between the two ends. Germline V gene sequence: CDR1 MDHEN, CDR2 SYDVKM. The TCR comes from a boy younger than 10 in good health and CMV-seronegative. The genes are TRBV28 and TRBJ1-2, with D maybe TRBD1 (5 bases). The source material was PBMCs. DNA for the CDR3: TGTGCCAGCGCCACGGGGGGGACGGGCTACACCTTC. Translated: CASATGGTGYTF.